This entry lists 27 T cell receptor beta chains sequenced from one sample in a study of cytotoxic CD8 clonotypes in ibrutinib-treated CLL. Profiled with immunoSEQ multiplex PCR; TCRdb holds only in-frame clones, not every one. This table holds about 29,000 clones, 76% found once. Source: PBMCs, taken after 36 months of ibrutinib treatment. The receptor set was obtained from a human donor with chronic lymphocytic leukemia.

This clone was picked up one time. This sequence joins TRBV11-2 and TRBJ2-1; 12 positions match TRBD2. J lost 10 bases, V lost 4 bases, and 5 bases had no gene match. Germline loops: CDR1 SGHAT, CDR2 FQNNGV. The CDR3 extends over 14 amino acids. For the CDR3, the DNA is TGTGCCAGCAGCTCTAGCGGGGGGGCCGGGGAGCAGTTCTTC. Amino acids: CASSSSGGAGEQFF.

This clone appeared many times. The rearrangement uses TRBV4-1 and TRBJ1-4; D perhaps matches TRBD1 (6 bases). Germline values: CDR1 MGHRA, CDR2 YSYEKL. The CDR3 spans 15 residues. V shed 4 bases and J shed 3 bases, with 12 bases lying between them. CDR3 amino acids: CASSRYRVSNEKLFF. CDR3 DNA: TGCGCCAGCAGCCGATACAGGGTTTCTAATGAAAAACTGTTTTTT.

The chain uses TRBV7-3 and TRBJ1-1; D unclear. This CDR3 spans 13 amino acids. V lost 5 bases and J lost 1, with 8 bases in between. The germline V gene encodes CDR1 SGHTA and CDR2 FQGTGA. The CDR3 loop is CASSEDGNTEAFF. Written as DNA, the CDR3 is TGTGCCAGCAGCGAGGACGGGAACACTGAAGCTTTCTTT. Full variable domain (missing parts from reference TRBV7-3 and TRBJ1-1): GAGVSQTPSNKVTEKGKYVELRCDPISGHTALYWYRQSLGQGPEFLIYFQGTGAADDSGLPNDRFFAVRPEGSVSTLKIQRTERGDSAVYLCASSEDGNTEAFFGQGTRLTVV.

This clone came up once. The chain links TRBV9 to TRBJ1-3; 8 nucleotides match TRBD1. This CDR3 is built from 16 residues. V lost 4 bases and J lost 3; bases outside the gene matches: 9. In germline, CDR1 is SGDLS, CDR2 YYNGEE. In nucleotides, the CDR3 is TGTGCCAGCAGCCCCAGGAAACAGGGGGGTGGAAACACCATATATTTT. The encoded protein is CASSPRKQGGGNTIYF.

This clone has only a few counts. Other DNA variants within this sample encode the same CDR3. The chain links TRBV5-1 to TRBJ2-3; D may match TRBD1 or TRBD2 (6 bases each). Trimming took 4 bases from V and 0 from J, leaving 12 bases between them. The CDR3 extends over 15 amino acids. From germline, CDR1 is SGHRS and CDR2 YFSETQ. This CDR3 reads CASSKEGGSTDTQYF. The CDR3 coding sequence is TGCGCCAGCAGCAAGGAGGGGGGCAGCACAGATACGCAGTATTTT.

The chain combines TRBV5-1 with TRBJ1-1, with TRBD1 matching over 8 bases. The junction had 8 bases not matched to a gene; V was cut back by 3 bases and J by 1 base. From germline, CDR1 is SGHRS and CDR2 YFSETQ. The CDR3 sequence is 16 residues long. CDR3 protein: CASSSSFDRGNTEAFF. For the CDR3, the DNA is TGCGCCAGCAGCTCTTCTTTCGACAGGGGGAACACTGAAGCTTTCTTT.

The chain has TRBV7-3 and TRBJ1-1; the D gene is possibly TRBD1 (6 bases). Between the trimmed V and J ends, which lost 5 bases and 2 bases, there was a span of 12 bases. Germline CDR1 reads SGHTA; CDR2 reads FQGTGA. This CDR3 is built from 14 residues. CDR3 DNA sequence: TGTGCCAGCAGCCCGCCAGGGGATAACACTGAAGCTTTCTTT. Translating it yields CASSPPGDNTEAFF.

The chain carries TRBV9 and TRBJ2-3; 14 bases line up with TRBD2. In germline, CDR1 is SGDLS, CDR2 YYNGEE. V was pared by 0 bases and J by 5 bases, with 14 bases of the junction left unmatched. The CDR3 has 20 amino acids. CDR3 sequence reads: CASSVVLGTSGGLQEDTQYF. The DNA for the CDR3 is TGTGCCAGCAGCGTAGTCCTCGGGACTAGCGGGGGCCTGCAGGAAGATACGCAGTATTTT.

This clone was detected a few times. CDR3 residues: CASSLTPGAYEQYF. CDR3 in DNA: TGTGCCAGCAGCTTAACTCCCGGAGCCTACGAGCAGTACTTC. The chain is built from TRBV7-3 and TRBJ2-7; D not resolved. V was clipped by 0 bases and J by 2 bases, with 8 bases between them. This CDR3 spans 14 amino acids. Per germline, CDR1 SGHTA and CDR2 FQGTGA.

The chain is built from TRBV11-3 and TRBJ2-2; D call uncertain. The CDR3 covers 12 residues. Germline CDR1 is SGHNT and CDR2 is YENEEA. The V end lost 4 bases, the J end lost 6 bases, and 6 bases lay between the germline ends. The chain's CDR3 is CASSSRAGELFF. The CDR3 bases are TGTGCCAGCAGCTCCCGAGCCGGGGAGCTGTTTTTT. Full variable domain (rest looked up from reference TRBV11-3 and TRBJ2-2): EAGVVQSPRYKIIEKKQPVAFWCNPISGHNTLYWYLQNLGQGPELLIRYENEEAVDDSQLPKDRFSAERLKGVDSTLKIQPAELGDSAVYLCASSSRAGELFFGEGSRLTVL.

The chain recombines TRBV23-1 with TRBJ2-3, with 12 bases fitting TRBD1. TRBV23-1 is labeled an ORF, and its function is uncertain. The CDR3 totals 16 residues. After removal of 5 bases from V and 1 base from J, the junction contained 4 bases not matched to a gene. This CDR3 reads CASSTGTGGGTDTQYF. The CDR3 region has the DNA TGCGCCAGCAGTACGGGGACAGGGGGCGGCACAGATACGCAGTATTTT.

The rearrangement uses TRBV27 and TRBJ1-6, with a tentative D call TRBD1 (6 bases). V was pared by 5 bases and J by 7 bases, with 15 bases between. The CDR3 is made up of 15 amino acids. From germline, CDR1 is MNHEY and CDR2 SMNVEV (reference sequence). This chain's CDR3 is CASSEEDSRNSPLHF. DNA for the CDR3: TGTGCCAGCAGTGAGGAGGACAGTCGGAATTCACCCCTCCACTTT.

CDR3 in amino acids: CASTRTGRSPLHF. CDR3 nucleotides: TGTGCCAGCACCCGGACAGGTAGGTCACCCCTCCACTTT. The chain is built from TRBV6-5 and TRBJ1-6, with 7 bases lining up with TRBD1. Trimming took 7 bases from V and 10 from J; bases not matched to a gene: 7. CDR1 is MNHEY and CDR2 is SVGAGI in the germline V gene. The CDR3 runs to 13 residues.

The rearrangement uses TRBV7-9 and TRBJ2-5; TRBD2 matches 10 bases. The germline V gene encodes CDR1 SEHNR and CDR2 FQNEAQ (reference sequence). This CDR3 contains 16 residues. V shed 5 bases and J 1 base; nucleotides not matched to a gene: 7. For the CDR3, the DNA is TGTGCCAGCAGCCTGAAGGGGACTAGCGCCCAAGAGACCCAGTACTTC. Encoded protein: CASSLKGTSAQETQYF. Full variable domain (rest looked up from reference TRBV7-9 and TRBJ2-5): DTGVSQNPRHKITKRGQNVTFRCDPISEHNRLYWYRQTLGQGPEFLTYFQNEAQLEKSRLLSDRFSAERPKGSFSTLEIQRTEQGDSAMYLCASSLKGTSAQETQYFGPGTRLLVL.

The V call is TRBV7-2, the J call TRBJ2-2; maybe TRBD1 (5 bases). V was trimmed by 5 bases and J by 6 bases, leaving 10 bases between them. CDR1 SGHTA and CDR2 FQGNSA come from the germline V gene. This CDR3 is 13 amino acids long. This CDR3 is CASSPGWAGELFF. CDR3 nucleotides: TGTGCCAGCAGCCCAGGGTGGGCCGGGGAGCTGTTTTTT.

This clone was picked up a small number of times. The V gene is TRBV5-4, the J gene TRBJ1-5; no clear D gene. Trimming took off 6 bases at V and 5 bases at J, with 15 bases between the two ends. Germline V gene sequence: CDR1 SGHNT, CDR2 YYREEE (reference sequence). The CDR3 consists of 14 residues. The CDR3 region has the DNA TGTGCCAGCAAAAAGTTCGGGGTAGATCAGCCCCAGCATTTT. The encoded protein is CASKKFGVDQPQHF. The complete variable domain, with remaining parts taken from reference TRBV5-4 and TRBJ1-5, reads ETGVTQSPTHLIKTRGQQVTLRCSSQSGHNTVSWYQQALGQGPQFIFQYYREEENGRGNFPPRFSGLQFPNYSSELNVNALELDDSALYLCASKKFGVDQPQHFGDGTRLSIL.

V is TRBV20-1 and J is TRBJ1-2; D is uncertain. Germline V lookup: CDR1 DFQATT, CDR2 SNEGSKA (reference sequence). V lost 6 bases and J 0 bases, leaving 5 bases between the germline ends. The CDR3 spans 11 residues. The CDR3 sequence: CSARTNYGYTF. The CDR3 DNA reads TGCAGTGCCCGGACTAACTATGGCTACACCTTC.

This chain uses TRBV29-1 with TRBJ2-5; weak D call: TRBD2 (5 bases). This CDR3 comprises 12 residues. Germline V gene data show CDR1 as SQVTM and CDR2 as ANQGSEA. V was trimmed by 4 bases and J by 4 bases, leaving 10 bases between them. The CDR3 nucleotides are TGCAGCGTTGTGAGGGATGGAGAGACCCAGTACTTC. Translation gives CSVVRDGETQYF.

This clone was recorded many times. The chain carries TRBV19 and TRBJ2-7; D gene uncertain. The CDR3 loop spans 14 amino acids. CDR1 LNHDA and CDR2 SQIVND come from the germline V gene (reference sequence). V gave up 5 bases and J gave up 0 bases, with 11 bases separating them. DNA for the CDR3: TGTGCCAGTAGTCCCAACGGGTTCTCCTACGAGCAGTACTTC. Its protein product is CASSPNGFSYEQYF.

The genes are TRBV4-3 and TRBJ1-6; D unclear. There are 17 residues in the CDR3. The V end lost 0 bases, the J end lost 9 bases, and 18 bases lay between the germline ends. Germline V CDR1 and CDR2: LGHNA, YSLEER. This CDR3 reads CASSQDLFSGLTSPLHF. For the CDR3, the DNA is TGCGCCAGCAGCCAAGATCTCTTTTCAGGATTAACTTCACCCCTCCACTTT.

CDR3 protein: CASSPQAVNTEAFF. In nucleotides, the CDR3 is TGTGCCAGCTCACCCCAGGCCGTGAACACTGAAGCTTTCTTT. The V gene is TRBV18, the J gene TRBJ1-1; D not resolved. Germline lookup yields CDR1 KGHSH and CDR2 LQKENI. There are 14 residues in the CDR3. Trimming removed 3 bases at V and 0 bases at J, with 8 bases between.

This chain joins TRBV9 and TRBJ1-6; tentatively, D is TRBD1 (5 bases). The CDR3 has 16 residues. V was cut by 2 bases and J by 6 bases, with 15 bases left in between. Germline V gene data show CDR1 as SGDLS and CDR2 as YYNGEE. The DNA for the CDR3 is TGTGCCAGCAGCGTTACAGGCACTCCCCCTAATTCACCCCTCCACTTT. Translation gives CASSVTGTPPNSPLHF.

This clone has only a few counts. The chain combines TRBV27 with TRBJ2-1, with 8 bases aligning to TRBD1. The germline V gene has CDR1 MNHEY and CDR2 SMNVEV (reference sequence). V trimming: 6 bases; J trimming: 0 bases; junction bases outside the gene matches: 10. CDR3 length: 17 residues. In DNA form, the CDR3 reads TGTGCCAGCAGCTCCAGAACAGGGGGAGACTCCTACAATGAGCAGTTCTTC. This encodes CASSSRTGGDSYNEQFF.

J is TRBJ2-5 and V is TRBV9; D gene uncertain. V gave up 0 bases and J gave up 0 bases, with 6 bases separating them. CDR3 length equals 14 residues. Per the germline V gene, CDR1 is SGDLS and CDR2 is YYNGEE. The chain's CDR3 is CASSVETDQETQYF. The CDR3 DNA follows: TGTGCCAGCAGCGTAGAAACGGACCAAGAGACCCAGTACTTC.

The chain combines TRBV9 with TRBJ1-5; D is uncertain. Germline CDR1 reads SGDLS; CDR2 reads YYNGEE. The length of the CDR3 is 13 residues. V was shortened by 7 bases and J by 7 bases, with 15 bases between the two germline ends. CDR3 coding DNA: TGTGCCAGCGGCCCACCAAACGGGCAGCCCCAGCATTTT. Encoded protein: CASGPPNGQPQHF.

The chain combines TRBV6-1 with TRBJ1-5; D remains ambiguous. Germline CDR1 and CDR2: MNHNS and SASEGT. The CDR3 sequence is 11 residues long. Trimming took off 3 bases at V and 6 bases at J, with 3 bases between the two ends. The CDR3: CASSEVQPQHF. As DNA, the CDR3 is TGTGCCAGCAGTGAGGTTCAGCCCCAGCATTTT.

The V call is TRBV27, the J call TRBJ2-3; 9 nucleotides align to TRBD2. The CDR3 is made up of 14 amino acids. V shed 7 bases, J shed 6 bases, and the junction held 8 bases outside the gene matches. Germline lookup yields CDR1 MNHEY and CDR2 SMNVEV (reference sequence). DNA of the CDR3: TGTGCCAGCACCGGACTAGCGAGGCCCGATACGCAGTATTTT. Translation gives CASTGLARPDTQYF.